These T cell receptor beta chains were read from a single sample in a study of CD8+CD57+ T cells in acquired aplastic anemia. TCRdb processed the reads anew with MiXCR; each CDR3 protein has one entry. The table includes about 120,000 distinct CDR3 sequences, 55% to 70% detected once. The sequenced sample consisted of sorted CD4+, CD8+, or CD8+CD57+ T cells (not recorded which) from PBMCs. Receptors were obtained from a human donor with aplastic anemia. CDR3s include the opening cysteine and the closing phenylalanine or tryptophan. Each record gives: J gene, V gene, clone size, D gene, CDR3 protein, CDR3 DNA. The D gene is left open where the match is weak. The size field is filled for only some rows; it gives once, few, many or a size class.

TRBJ2-2 | TRBV5-4 | many | - | CASSLGFEGSTGELFF | TGTGCCAGCAGCTTGGGATTCGAGGGGAGTACCGGGGAGCTGTTTTTT
TRBJ1-5 | TRBV27 | - | - | CASSTLVRVKDNQPQHF | TGTGCCAGCAGTACCCTGGTCCGGGTAAAGGACAATCAGCCCCAGCATTTT
TRBJ2-7 | TRBV19 | - | - | CASSPRRWEQYF | TGTGCCAGTAGTCCACGGAGGTGGGAGCAGTACTTC
TRBJ2-7 | TRBV20-1 | - | TRBD1 | CSGTGGYEQYF | TGCAGTGGAACAGGGGGTTACGAGCAGTACTTC
TRBJ1-1 | TRBV25-1 | - | - | CASSATGAREAFF | TGTGCCAGCAGTGCCACAGGAGCCCGTGAAGCTTTCTTT
TRBJ1-2 | TRBV29-1 | many | TRBD1 | CSVEWDRGPYGYTF | TGCAGCGTTGAATGGGACAGGGGCCCCTATGGCTACACCTTC
TRBJ1-6 | TRBV6-2/TRBV6-3 | - | TRBD1 | CASRQGQGYSPLHF | TGTGCCAGCAGACAAGGACAGGGCTACTCACCCCTCCACTTT
TRBJ2-7 | TRBV24-1 | many | TRBD2 | CATSLAGGEQYF | TGTGCCACCAGTCTAGCGGGAGGCGAGCAGTACTTC
TRBJ1-5 | TRBV7-8 | - | - | CASSSSGGNQPQHF | TGTGCCAGCAGCTCATCAGGAGGTAATCAGCCCCAGCATTTT
TRBJ2-7 | TRBV28 | - | - | CASIFNARVSEQYF | TGTGCCAGCATTTTTAATGCCAGGGTATCCGAGCAGTACTTC
TRBJ1-6 | TRBV15 | - | - | CATSGGVGSPLHF | TGTGCCACCAGCGGAGGGGTAGGGTCACCCCTCCACTTT
TRBJ2-3 | TRBV20-1 | - | TRBD2 | CSARTQIAGGPADTQYF | TGCAGTGCTAGAACCCAAATAGCGGGGGGGCCTGCAGATACGCAGTATTTT
TRBJ1-6 | TRBV7-8 | - | - | CASSFRGGMGSPLHF | TGTGCCAGCAGCTTCCGTGGGGGAATGGGTTCACCCCTCCACTTT
TRBJ2-5 | TRBV7-2 | - | TRBD1 | CASSPHRQGQETQYF | TGTGCCAGCAGCCCACATAGACAGGGGCAAGAGACCCAGTACTTC
TRBJ1-6 | TRBV4-3 | many | - | CASSQDPSGVNSPLHF | TGCGCCAGCAGCCAAGATCCATCCGGGGTTAATTCACCCCTCCACTTT
TRBJ2-1 | TRBV27 | few | TRBD2 | CVALAGTSYNEQFF | TGTGTCGCACTAGCGGGGACCTCCTACAATGAGCAGTTCTTC
TRBJ1-6 | TRBV19 | once | - | CASRNRELSYNSPLHF | TGTGCCAGTAGAAACAGGGAGCTCTCCTATAATTCACCCCTCCACTTT
TRBJ1-6 | TRBV15 | - | - | CATSIITGGLNSPLHF | TGTGCCACCAGCATCATCACCGGAGGGCTAAATTCACCCCTCCACTTT
TRBJ2-2 | TRBV7-2 | many | - | CASSLTNTGELFF | TGTGCCAGCAGCTTAACAAACACCGGGGAGCTGTTTTTT
TRBJ2-1 | TRBV12-3/TRBV12-4 | few | TRBD2 | CASSYGGGANNEQFF | TGTGCCAGCAGTTACGGCGGGGGGGCCAACAATGAGCAGTTCTTC
TRBJ2-3 | TRBV29-1 | many | TRBD2 | CSVAGLAGGFTDTQYF | TGCAGCGTTGCCGGACTAGCGGGAGGGTTCACAGATACGCAGTATTTT
TRBJ2-1 | TRBV20-1 | - | TRBD1 | CSASGQGAIDEQFF | TGCAGTGCTTCCGGGCAGGGGGCTATCGATGAGCAGTTCTTC